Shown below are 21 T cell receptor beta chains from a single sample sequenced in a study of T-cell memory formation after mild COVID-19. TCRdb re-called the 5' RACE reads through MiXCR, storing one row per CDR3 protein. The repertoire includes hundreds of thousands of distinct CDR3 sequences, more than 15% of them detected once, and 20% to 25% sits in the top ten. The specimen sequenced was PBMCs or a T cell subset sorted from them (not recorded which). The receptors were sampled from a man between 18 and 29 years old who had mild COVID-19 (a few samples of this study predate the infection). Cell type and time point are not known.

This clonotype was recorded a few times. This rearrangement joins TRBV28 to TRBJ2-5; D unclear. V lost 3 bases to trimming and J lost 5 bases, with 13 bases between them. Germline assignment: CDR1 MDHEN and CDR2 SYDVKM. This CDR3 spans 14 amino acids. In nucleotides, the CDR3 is TGTGCCAGCAGTTTGGCCGGACCCTGGGAGACCCAGTACTTC. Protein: CASSLAGPWETQYF.

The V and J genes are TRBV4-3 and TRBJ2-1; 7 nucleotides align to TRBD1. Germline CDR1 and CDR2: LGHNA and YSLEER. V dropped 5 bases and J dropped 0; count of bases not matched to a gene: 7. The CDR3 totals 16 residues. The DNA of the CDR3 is TGCGCCAGCAGCATAGGGGGCCCGAGCTCCTACAATGAGCAGTTCTTC. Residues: CASSIGGPSSYNEQFF.

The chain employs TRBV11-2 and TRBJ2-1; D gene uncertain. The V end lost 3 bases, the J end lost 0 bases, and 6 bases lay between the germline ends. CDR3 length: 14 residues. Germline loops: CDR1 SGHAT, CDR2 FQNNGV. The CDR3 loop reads CASSFALSYNEQFF. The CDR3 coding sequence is TGTGCCAGCAGCTTCGCTCTCTCCTACAATGAGCAGTTCTTC.

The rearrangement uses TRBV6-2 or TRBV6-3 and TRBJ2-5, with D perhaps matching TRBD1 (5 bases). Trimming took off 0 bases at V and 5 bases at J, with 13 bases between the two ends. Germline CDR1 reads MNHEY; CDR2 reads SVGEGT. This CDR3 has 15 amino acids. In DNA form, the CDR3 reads TGTGCCAGCAGTTACTCGCCAGGGTACGGGGAGACCCAGTACTTC. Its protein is CASSYSPGYGETQYF.

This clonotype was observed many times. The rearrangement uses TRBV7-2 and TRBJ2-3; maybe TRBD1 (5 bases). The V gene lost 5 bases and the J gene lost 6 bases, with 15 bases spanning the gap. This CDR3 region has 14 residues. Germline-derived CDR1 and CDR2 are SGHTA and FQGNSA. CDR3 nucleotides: TGTGCCAGCAGCCTGGGGCAGGGAATTGATACGCAGTATTTT. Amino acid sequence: CASSLGQGIDTQYF.

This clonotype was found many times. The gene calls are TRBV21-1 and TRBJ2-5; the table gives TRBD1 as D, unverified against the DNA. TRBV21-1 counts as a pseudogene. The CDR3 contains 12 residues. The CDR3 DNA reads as TGTGCCCGACGGGGACAAGAAGAGACCCAGTACTTC. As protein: CARRGQEETQYF.

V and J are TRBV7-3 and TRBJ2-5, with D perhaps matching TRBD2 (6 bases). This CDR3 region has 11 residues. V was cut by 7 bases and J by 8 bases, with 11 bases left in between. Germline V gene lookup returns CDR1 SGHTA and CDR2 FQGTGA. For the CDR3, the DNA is TGTGCCAGCATTCCCGGGGGAACCCAGTACTTC. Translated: CASIPGGTQYF.

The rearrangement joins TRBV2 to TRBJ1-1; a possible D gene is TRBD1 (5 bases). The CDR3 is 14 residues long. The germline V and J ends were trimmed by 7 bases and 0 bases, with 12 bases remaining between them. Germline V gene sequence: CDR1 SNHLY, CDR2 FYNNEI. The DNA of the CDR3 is TGTGCCAGCAAATCCCGACAGATGAACACTGAAGCTTTCTTT. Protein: CASKSRQMNTEAFF. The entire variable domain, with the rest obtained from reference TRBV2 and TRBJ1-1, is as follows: EPEVTQTPSHQVTQMGQEVILRCVPISNHLYFYWYRQILGQKVEFLVSFYNNEISEKSEIFDDQFSVERPDGSNFTLKIRSTKLEDSAMYFCASKSRQMNTEAFFGQGTRLTVV.

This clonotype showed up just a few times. The CDR3 region is CASSERDIAYEQYF. The DNA of the CDR3 is TGTGCCAGCAGTGAAAGGGATATAGCCTACGAGCAGTACTTC. V and J are TRBV6-1 and TRBJ2-7; D gene unclear. Germline lookup yields CDR1 MNHNS and CDR2 SASEGT. V was pared by 2 bases and J by 2 bases, with 10 bases between. CDR3 length: 14 amino acids.

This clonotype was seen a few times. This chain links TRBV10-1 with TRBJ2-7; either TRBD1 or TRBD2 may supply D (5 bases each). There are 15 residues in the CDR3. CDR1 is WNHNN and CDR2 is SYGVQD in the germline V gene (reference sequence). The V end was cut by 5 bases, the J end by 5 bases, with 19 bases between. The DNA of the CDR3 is TGCGCCAGCAGTAACCCGGGGCAGAATCCAAACGAGCAGTACTTC. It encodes CASSNPGQNPNEQYF.

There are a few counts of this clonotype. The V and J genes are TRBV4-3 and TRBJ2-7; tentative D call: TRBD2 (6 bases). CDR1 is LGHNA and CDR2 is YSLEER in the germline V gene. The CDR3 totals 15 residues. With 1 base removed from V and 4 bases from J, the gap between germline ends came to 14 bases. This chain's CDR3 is CASSQAFQEGYEQYV. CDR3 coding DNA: TGCGCCAGCAGCCAAGCGTTCCAGGAGGGATACGAGCAGTACGTC.

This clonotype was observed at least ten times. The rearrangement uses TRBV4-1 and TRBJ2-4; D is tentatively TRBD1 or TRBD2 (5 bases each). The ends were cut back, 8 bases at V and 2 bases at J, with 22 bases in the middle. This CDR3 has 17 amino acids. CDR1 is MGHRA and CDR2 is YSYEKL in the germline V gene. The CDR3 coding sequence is TGCGCCAGCGCTTCCCCGGGGCAGGGAATGTCCAAAAACATTCAGTACTTC. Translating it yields CASASPGQGMSKNIQYF.

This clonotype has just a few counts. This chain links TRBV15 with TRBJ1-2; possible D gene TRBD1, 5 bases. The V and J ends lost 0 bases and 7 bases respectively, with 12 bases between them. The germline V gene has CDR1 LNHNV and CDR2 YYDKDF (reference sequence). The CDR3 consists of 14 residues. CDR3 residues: CATSRDRPGLGYTF. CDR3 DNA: TGTGCCACCAGCAGAGATAGGCCAGGGCTTGGCTACACCTTC.

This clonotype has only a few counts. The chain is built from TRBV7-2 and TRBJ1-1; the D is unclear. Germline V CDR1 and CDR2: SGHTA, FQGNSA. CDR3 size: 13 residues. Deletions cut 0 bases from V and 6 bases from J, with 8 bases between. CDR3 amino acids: CASSLAWAAEAFF. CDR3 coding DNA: TGTGCCAGCAGCTTAGCATGGGCAGCTGAAGCTTTCTTT. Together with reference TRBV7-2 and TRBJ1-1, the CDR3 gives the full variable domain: GAGVSQSPSNKVTEKGKDVELRCDPISGHTALYWYRQSLGQGLEFLIYFQGNSAPDKSGLPSDRFSAERTGGSVSTLTIQRTQQEDSAVYLCASSLAWAAEAFFGQGTRLTVV.

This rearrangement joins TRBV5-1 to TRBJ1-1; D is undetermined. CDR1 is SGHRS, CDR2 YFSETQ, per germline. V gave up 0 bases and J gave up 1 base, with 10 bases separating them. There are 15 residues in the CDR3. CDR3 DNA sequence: TGCGCCAGCAGCTTGGCCGGCATACCGAACACTGAAGCTTTCTTT. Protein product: CASSLAGIPNTEAFF. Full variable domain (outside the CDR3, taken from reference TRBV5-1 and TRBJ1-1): KAGVTQTPRYLIKTRGQQVTLSCSPISGHRSVSWYQQTPGQGLQFLFEYFSETQRNKGNFPGRFSGRQFSNSRSEMNVSTLELGDSALYLCASSLAGIPNTEAFFGQGTRLTVV.

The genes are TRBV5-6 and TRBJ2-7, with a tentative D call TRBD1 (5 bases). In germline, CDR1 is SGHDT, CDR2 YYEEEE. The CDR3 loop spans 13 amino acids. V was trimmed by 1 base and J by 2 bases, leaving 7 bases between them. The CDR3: CASSLPGPYEQYF. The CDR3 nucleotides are TGTGCCAGCAGCTTGCCAGGGCCCTACGAGCAGTACTTC.

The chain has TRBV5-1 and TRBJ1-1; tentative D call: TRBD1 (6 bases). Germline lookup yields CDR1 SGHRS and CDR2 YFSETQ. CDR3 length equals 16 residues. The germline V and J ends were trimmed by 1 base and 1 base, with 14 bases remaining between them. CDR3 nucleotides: TGCGCCAGCAGCTTGCTGGACAGCACCTCGAACACTGAAGCTTTCTTT. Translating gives CASSLLDSTSNTEAFF.

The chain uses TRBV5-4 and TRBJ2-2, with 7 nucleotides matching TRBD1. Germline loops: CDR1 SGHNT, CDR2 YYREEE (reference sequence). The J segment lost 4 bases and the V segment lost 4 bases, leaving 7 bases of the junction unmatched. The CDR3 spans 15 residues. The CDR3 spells CASSVGQAVTGELFF. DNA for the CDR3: TGTGCCAGCAGCGTCGGACAGGCGGTCACCGGGGAGCTGTTTTTT.

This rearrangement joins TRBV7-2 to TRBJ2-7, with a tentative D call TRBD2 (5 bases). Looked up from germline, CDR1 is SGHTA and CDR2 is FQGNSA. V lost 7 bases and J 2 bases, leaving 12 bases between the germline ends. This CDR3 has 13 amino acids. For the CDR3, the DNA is TGTGCCAGCACCCGGTTCGGGACCTACGAGCAGTACTTC. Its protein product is CASTRFGTYEQYF.

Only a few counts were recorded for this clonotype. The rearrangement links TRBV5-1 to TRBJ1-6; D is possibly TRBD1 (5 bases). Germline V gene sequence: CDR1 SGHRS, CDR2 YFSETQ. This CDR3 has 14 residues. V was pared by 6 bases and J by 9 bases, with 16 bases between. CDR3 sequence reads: CASKGSEGSSPLHF. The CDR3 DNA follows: TGCGCCAGCAAAGGGTCGGAGGGGAGTTCACCCCTCCACTTT.

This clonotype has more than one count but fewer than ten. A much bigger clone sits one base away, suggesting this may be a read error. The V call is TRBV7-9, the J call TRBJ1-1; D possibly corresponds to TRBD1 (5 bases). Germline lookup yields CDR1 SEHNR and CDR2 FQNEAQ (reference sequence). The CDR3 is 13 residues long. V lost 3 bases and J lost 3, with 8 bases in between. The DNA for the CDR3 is TGTGCCAGCAGCTTCTCAGGGTACACTGAAGCTTTCTTT. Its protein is CASSFSGYTEAFF.